This T cell receptor (beta chain) was sequenced during a study of blood T cell repertoires in COVID-19. Across the whole study: COVID-19 samples from acute and convalescent phases originated in the United States, Italy and Spain.

This clone was counted once. Those enrolled in Seattle joined during active infection and were followed longitudinally afterward. Germline assignment: CDR1 WNHNN and CDR2 SYGVQD (reference sequence). The CDR3 contains 13 residues. Trimming cost V 6 bases and J 8 bases; bases outside gene matches: 6. Source study methods: Cell counts per sample came from amplifying reference gene primers. Data came from immunoSEQ multiplex PCR; TCRdb stores just in-frame clones and leaves some out. Clone size and the V and J calls come from that table; the DNA yielded D and trimming. Of 300,000 to 400,000 clones in the sample, 88% were seen once.

The clonotype comes from a woman in her 70s with COVID-19, enrolled during active disease. The source material was peripheral blood. The chain joins TRBV10-1 to TRBJ2-2, with 7 nucleotides matching TRBD1. CDR3 sequence: CASREGTAGELFF. Here the CDR3 DNA reads TGCGCCAGCAGGGAAGGGACAGCAGGGGAGCTGTTTTTT.